This TCR beta chain appears in the sequencing data of a study of long-term antiretroviral therapy in people with HIV. In the case of this clone: Its antigen is as yet unknown.

At survey level, the immunoSEQ assay was run in its v3.0 version. Some clones are missing from TCRdb's copy, which holds only in-frame ones; the method was immunoSEQ multiplex PCR. This sample has some 20,000 clones, with roughly 84% found just once. The germline CDR1 and CDR2 sequences are SGHKS and YYEKEE (reference sequence). The CDR3 sequence is 12 residues long. Deletions cut 8 bases from V and 6 bases from J, with 12 bases between. Study observations and caveats: When set beside controls, HIV repertoires had CDR3 length ranges that were narrower.

The origin of this receptor is a woman between 40 and 55 years old with HIV. The starting material was unsorted PBMCs, obtained 1.2 years after starting antiretroviral therapy. The gene calls are TRBV5-5 and TRBJ2-1; the D gene could be TRBD1 or TRBD2 (5 bases each). CDR3 coding DNA: TGTGCCAGTGTTTGGGACCCCAATGAGCAGTTCTTC. Residues: CASVWDPNEQFF.